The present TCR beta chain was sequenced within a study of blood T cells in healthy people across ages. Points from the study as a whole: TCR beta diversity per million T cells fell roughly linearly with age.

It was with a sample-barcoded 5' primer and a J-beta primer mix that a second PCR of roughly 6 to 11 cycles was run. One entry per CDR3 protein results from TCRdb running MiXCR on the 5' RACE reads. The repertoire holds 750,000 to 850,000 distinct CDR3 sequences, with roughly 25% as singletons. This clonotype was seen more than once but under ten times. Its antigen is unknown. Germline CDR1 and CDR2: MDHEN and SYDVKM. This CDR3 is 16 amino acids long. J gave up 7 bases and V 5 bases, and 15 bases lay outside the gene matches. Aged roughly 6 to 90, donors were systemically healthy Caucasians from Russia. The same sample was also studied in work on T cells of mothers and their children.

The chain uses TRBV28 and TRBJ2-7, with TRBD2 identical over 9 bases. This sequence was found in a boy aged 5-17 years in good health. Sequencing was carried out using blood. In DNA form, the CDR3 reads TGTGCCAGCAGTCCCCCTTTAGCGGGAGTAGTGGGGGAGCAGTACTTC. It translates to CASSPPLAGVVGEQYF.